This is a list of T cell receptor beta chains from one sample in a study of CD8 T cells in Susac syndrome. In TCRdb, the immunoSEQ multiplex PCR reads were re-called with MiXCR into one record per CDR3 protein. The sample lists about 53,000 distinct CDR3 sequences; around 95% were seen once. Specimen: CD8+ T cells from PBMCs. The source of these receptors is a human donor with Susac syndrome. Each CDR3 is given with its conserved first and last residue. The D gene is left open where the match is weak. Clone sizes are given selectively: once, few, many, or a class where the clone is expanded.

TRBJ2-5 NA TRBV28 NA TGTGCCAGCAGTTTTAGGCAGTCCCAAGAGACCCAGTACTTC CASSFRQSQETQYF
TRBJ2-7 NA TRBV29-1 NA TGCAGCGTTGAAGATAGGGGCATAGGGGGGTCGTTCTACGAGCAGTACTTC CSVEDRGIGGSFYEQYF
TRBJ1-1 NA TRBV21-1 NA TGTGCCAGCAGCCGAGCACCCAGGGGCACTGAAGCTTTCTTT CASSRAPRGTEAFF
TRBJ2-1 NA TRBV12-3/TRBV12-4 NA TGTGCCAGCAGTTACGATCACAATGAGCAGTTCTTC CASSYDHNEQFF
TRBJ2-1 NA TRBV6-1 TRBD2 TGTGCCAGCAGTCGCCAACTAGCGGGGGTCGACAATGAGCAGTTCTTC CASSRQLAGVDNEQFF
TRBJ2-1 NA TRBV20-1 TRBD2 TGCAGTGTTCCTCTAGCGGAGTCCTACAATGAGCAGTTCTTC CSVPLAESYNEQFF
TRBJ1-2 NA TRBV7-3 NA TGTGCCAGCAGCTTAACTTCGGGGTCAGGGAATGGCTACACCTTC CASSLTSGSGNGYTF
TRBJ1-2 NA TRBV30 NA TGTGCCCTCAACTCGGGGGCGGTTGGCTACACCTTC CALNSGAVGYTF
TRBJ2-3 NA TRBV4-3 NA TGCGCCAGCAGCCAAGACACCACAGATACGCAGTATTTT CASSQDTTDTQYF
TRBJ2-7 NA TRBV20-1 TRBD1 TGCAGTGCTAGGGACAGGGACTACGAGCAGTACTTC CSARDRDYEQYF
TRBJ2-7 NA TRBV19 NA TGTGCCAGTAGTATGGGCCATACCACCTACGAGCAGTACTTC CASSMGHTTYEQYF
TRBJ2-1 NA TRBV10-3 NA TGTGCCATCACGGCGAACAATGAGCAGTTCTTC CAITANNEQFF
TRBJ2-5 once TRBV20-1 TRBD2 TGCAGTGCTAGTTTGGCGGGGGACGGTGGGACCCAGTACTTC CSASLAGDGGTQYF
TRBJ1-4 NA TRBV4-3 NA TGCGCCAGCAGCCAAGATGTTAGTGATAATGAAAAACTGTTTTTT CASSQDVSDNEKLFF
TRBJ2-2 NA TRBV3-1 NA TGTGCCAGCAGCCAAGAGGAGGGGAACACCGGGGAGCTGTTTTTT CASSQEEGNTGELFF
TRBJ1-2 few TRBV12-3/TRBV12-4 NA TGTGCCAGCAGTTTAGAGGGCTATGGCTACACCTTC CASSLEGYGYTF
TRBJ2-5 NA TRBV20-1 TRBD2 TGCAGTGCTAGTTCCGTGCTGAGGGGAGGGGAGACCCAGTACTTC CSASSVLRGGETQYF
TRBJ1-2 NA TRBV30 NA TGTGCCTGGGACGGTCGGGTGTATGGCTACACCTTC CAWDGRVYGYTF
TRBJ2-7 NA TRBV9 NA TGTGCCAGCAGCGATGGCCTAGTGGGCGAGCAGTACTTC CASSDGLVGEQYF
TRBJ1-2 NA TRBV12-3/TRBV12-4 NA TGTGCCAGCAGTTTAGCACAGGGTTTCGGCTACACCTTC CASSLAQGFGYTF
TRBJ2-1 NA TRBV19 TRBD2 TGTGCCAGTAGTACCTTTAGCGGGGGCTACAATGAGCAGTTCTTC CASSTFSGGYNEQFF
TRBJ1-2 once TRBV12-3/TRBV12-4 NA TGTGCCAGCACCATTGGGGGGTGGGGCTATGGCTACACCTTC CASTIGGWGYGYTF
TRBJ1-2 NA TRBV7-9 NA TGTGCCAGCAACCTTATCTCAGAACACTATGGCTACACCTTC CASNLISEHYGYTF
TRBJ2-2 once TRBV15 NA TGTGCCACCGCCGAGGGGGGAATTGGGGAGCTGTTTTTT CATAEGGIGELFF
TRBJ2-4 NA TRBV6-2/TRBV6-3 NA TGTGCCAGCAGTTTACTGACAGTTAATAACATTCAGTACTTC CASSLLTVNNIQYF
TRBJ2-1 NA TRBV7-9 TRBD1 TGTGCCAGCAGCTCTGGACAGGGGGGGTTCTTC CASSSGQGGFF
TRBJ2-7 NA TRBV3-1 NA TGTGCCAGCAGCCCCGGGCCCACCTACGAGCAGTACTTC CASSPGPTYEQYF
TRBJ1-1 NA TRBV13 NA TGTGCCAGCAGCTTAGGCCCCTCATTGAACACTGAAGCTTTCTTT CASSLGPSLNTEAFF
TRBJ2-3 NA TRBV20-1 NA TGCAGTGCTAGAGACCCCGGGGCACCACCCACAGATACGCAGTATTTT CSARDPGAPPTDTQYF
TRBJ1-1 NA TRBV20-1 NA TGCAGTGCTACACGAGAAGCTTTCTTT CSATREAFF
TRBJ1-4 NA TRBV9 TRBD1 TGTGCCAGCAGCGTAGAGGGACAGACTAATGAAAAACTGTTTTTT CASSVEGQTNEKLFF
TRBJ2-1 NA TRBV9 NA TGTGCCAGCAGCACCGGACTGTTGGATGAGCAGTTCTTC CASSTGLLDEQFF
TRBJ2-7 NA TRBV5-1 TRBD2 TGCGCCAGTGGCTTCGGACTAGCGGGGGATGACGAGCAGTACTTC CASGFGLAGDDEQYF
TRBJ1-6 NA TRBV14 TRBD1 TGTGCCACCAGAACAGGGGGCGCGGGGAATTCACCCCTCCACTTT CATRTGGAGNSPLHF
TRBJ2-2 NA TRBV7-6 TRBD2 TGTGCCAGCAGCGGCGGTCGGGGGGGGAACACCGGGGAGCTGTTTTTT CASSGGRGGNTGELFF
TRBJ1-3 NA TRBV9 NA TGTGCCAGCAGCGGGGATGGTTCGGGACGGAGGTCATCCGTATATTTT CASSGDGSGRRSSVYF
TRBJ2-1 NA TRBV5-6 TRBD1 TGTGCCAGCAGCTTGGGGACAGGGGGCTACAATGAGCAGTTCTTC CASSLGTGGYNEQFF
TRBJ1-2 NA TRBV29-1 TRBD1 TGCAGCGTTGAACCAGACAGGGGGCCGAACTATGGCTACACCTTC CSVEPDRGPNYGYTF
TRBJ2-6 NA TRBV5-4 TRBD1 TGTGCCAGCAGCTCCCCGGGACAGGGGGCTGGGGCCAACGTCCTGACTTTC CASSSPGQGAGANVLTF
TRBJ1-2 NA TRBV4-3 NA TGCGCCAGCAGCCAAGAGGACAGATATGGCTACACCTTC CASSQEDRYGYTF
TRBJ2-7 NA TRBV28 TRBD1 TGTGCCAGCAGTTGGACAGGGGTCTACGAGCAGTACTTC CASSWTGVYEQYF
TRBJ2-4 NA TRBV7-8 TRBD2 TGTGCCAGCAGCTCGGGGGGTCTAGGGAACATTCAGTACTTC CASSSGGLGNIQYF